What follows are 8 T cell receptor beta chains derived from one specimen sequenced in a study of blood T cell repertoires in COVID-19. Assay: immunoSEQ multiplex PCR; the TCRdb copy retains only in-frame clones and omits some. The sample includes hundreds of thousands of clones, around nine tenths of them seen just once. Sequenced: peripheral blood. The receptor set was obtained from a woman between 40 and 55 years old who had recovered from COVID-19.

The rearrangement links TRBV7-2 to TRBJ1-5, with D maybe TRBD1 (5 bases). The germline V and J ends were trimmed by 1 base and 2 bases, with 6 bases remaining between them. Germline loops: CDR1 SGHTA, CDR2 FQGNSA. The CDR3 runs 14 residues. DNA for the CDR3: TGTGCCAGCAGCTTAGGGGGGGGCAATCAGCCCCAGCATTTT. As protein: CASSLGGGNQPQHF.

This clone was seen only a few times. The CDR3 DNA follows: TGTGCCAGCAGTTCTGGGGGCGGCTACACCTTC. Translating it yields CASSSGGGYTF. The J gene is TRBJ1-2, the V gene TRBV12-3 or TRBV12-4, with D tentatively TRBD1 (6 bases). V lost 4 bases and J lost 8, with 8 bases in between. The CDR3 is made up of 11 amino acids.

This chain connects TRBV5-4 to TRBJ2-3; 9 bases line up with TRBD1. The CDR3 loop spans 15 amino acids. The junction had 8 bases not matched to a gene; V was cut back by 6 bases and J by 3 bases. Germline V lookup: CDR1 SGHNT, CDR2 YYREEE (reference sequence). CDR3 protein: CASKTGDRATDTQYF. CDR3 nucleotides: TGTGCCAGCAAAACAGGGGACAGGGCTACAGATACGCAGTATTTT. Drawing the rest from reference TRBV5-4 and TRBJ2-3, the complete variable domain is ETGVTQSPTHLIKTRGQQVTLRCSSQSGHNTVSWYQQALGQGPQFIFQYYREEENGRGNFPPRFSGLQFPNYSSELNVNALELDDSALYLCASKTGDRATDTQYFGPGTRLTVL.

The chain joins TRBV5-1 to TRBJ1-1; D gene unclear. The CDR3 spans 13 residues. Trimming cost V 7 bases and J 5 bases, with 15 bases left between them. The germline CDR1 and CDR2 sequences are SGHRS and YFSETQ. CDR3 coding DNA: TGCGCCAGCCGCGGGAGCCCGGGTACTGAAGCTTTCTTT. Translated, it gives CASRGSPGTEAFF. Looking up the rest from reference TRBV5-1 and TRBJ1-1 gives the full variable domain: KAGVTQTPRYLIKTRGQQVTLSCSPISGHRSVSWYQQTPGQGLQFLFEYFSETQRNKGNFPGRFSGRQFSNSRSEMNVSTLELGDSALYLCASRGSPGTEAFFGQGTRLTVV.

Only a few counts were recorded for this clone. V and J are TRBV19 and TRBJ1-4, with TRBD1 as a possible D gene (5 bases). The CDR3 spans 13 residues. The germline gives CDR1 LNHDA, CDR2 SQIVND (reference sequence). The germline V and J ends were trimmed by 8 bases and 3 bases, with 10 bases remaining between them. Here the CDR3 DNA reads TGTGCCAGTGCGGGGCAGCCTAATGAAAAACTGTTTTTT. Amino acid sequence: CASAGQPNEKLFF.

V and J are TRBV10-3 and TRBJ2-6; 7 bases are shared with TRBD1. Germline values: CDR1 ENHRY, CDR2 SYGVKD. This CDR3 is 16 amino acids long. Trimming at V came to 10 bases and at J to 4 bases, leaving 13 bases not matched to a gene. CDR3 in DNA: TGTGCCACCCTTGCCCAAACAGGGGTAGGGGCCAACGTCCTGACTTTC. As protein: CATLAQTGVGANVLTF.

This chain uses TRBV27 with TRBJ2-7; TRBD2 aligns across 7 bases. The CDR3 is 17 residues long. The V segment lost 5 bases and the J segment 6 bases; nucleotides outside the gene matches: 19. Germline V CDR1 and CDR2: MNHEY, SMNVEV (reference sequence). CDR3 nucleotide sequence: TGTGCCAGCAGTAACCAACCCACAGCGGGGTGGGGTGGCGAGCAGTACTTC. Amino acid sequence: CASSNQPTAGWGGEQYF.

This clone was seen only a few times. V usage is TRBV5-4 and J usage is TRBJ1-1, with D possibly matching TRBD1 (6 bases). The V and J ends lost 0 bases and 2 bases respectively, with 14 bases between them. Germline values: CDR1 SGHNT, CDR2 YYREEE (reference sequence). The CDR3 contains 16 residues. CDR3 amino acids: CASSLGRGWSNTEAFF. In DNA, the CDR3 is TGTGCCAGCAGCTTGGGCAGGGGATGGTCCAACACTGAAGCTTTCTTT.